This passage covers 11 T cell receptor beta chains from one sample sequenced in a study of blood T cell repertoires in COVID-19 (dated by TCRdb to the early 2020s). The library was generated by the immunoSEQ multiplex PCR assay. The table was pulled from immuneACCESS by TCRdb, which kept in-frame rearrangements only. Such tables lose some clones; where checked, under half of the loss comes from unresolved V genes, and the rest has no known cause. The sample table shows about 150,000 clones, and 80% to 90% are seen once. The ten largest clones capture 2.5% to 4% of the sample. Sequenced input: peripheral blood. These receptors originate from a man between 65 and 85 years old with acute or convalescent COVID-19.

V is TRBV21-1 and J is TRBJ2-7; TRBD1, the table's D call, lacks a check against the DNA. TRBV21-1 is a recognized pseudogene. The CDR3 has 16 amino acids. DNA of the CDR3: TGTGCCAGCAGCAAAGAAAGGGGGCCGTTTCCCTACGAGCAGTACTTC. Translated, it gives CASSKERGPFPYEQYF.

This rearrangement joins TRBV6-2 or TRBV6-3 to TRBJ2-1; weak D call: TRBD2 (6 bases). V was clipped by 6 bases and J by 7 bases, with 16 bases between them. CDR1 and CDR2 from the germline V gene are MNHEY and SVGEGT. The CDR3 covers 14 residues. CDR3 loop: CASSPPGGTNEQFF. Written as DNA, the CDR3 is TGTGCCAGCAGCCCCCCGGGCGGGACGAATGAGCAGTTCTTC.

The chain employs TRBV14 and TRBJ2-5; a possible D gene is TRBD2 (6 bases). This CDR3 is 16 amino acids long. Germline V gives CDR1 SGHDN, CDR2 FVKESK. The ends were cut back, 8 bases at V and 5 bases at J, with 24 bases in the middle. The CDR3 DNA reads TGTGCCAGCCCCGCGGTACGGGACTTAAAAAAGGAGACCCAGTACTTC. It codes for CASPAVRDLKKETQYF.

This clone was seen once. V is TRBV9 and J is TRBJ2-7, with 9 bases identical to TRBD1. The V segment lost 3 bases and the J segment 7 bases; nucleotides outside the gene matches: 8. The length of the CDR3 is 14 residues. Germline-derived CDR1 and CDR2 are SGDLS and YYNGEE. DNA of the CDR3: TGTGCCAGCAGCGCCATACAGGGGGCGGGGGAGCAGTACTTC. Protein product: CASSAIQGAGEQYF.

V gene TRBV19 combines with J gene TRBJ2-7, with 7 bases identical to TRBD2. The CDR3 totals 17 residues. The V gene end was trimmed by 0 bases and the J gene end by 0 bases; junction bases not matched to a gene: 8. CDR1 is LNHDA and CDR2 is SQIVND in the germline V gene (reference sequence). CDR3 in DNA: TGTGCCAGTAGTATAGATGGTAGCGGGCTCCTCTCCTACGAGCAGTACTTC. Encoded protein: CASSIDGSGLLSYEQYF.

The chain has TRBV10-3 and TRBJ2-1; 9 nucleotides agree with TRBD2. The junction had 7 bases not matched to a gene; V was cut back by 1 base and J by 9 bases. Germline CDR1 ENHRY, CDR2 SYGVKD. The CDR3 covers 15 residues. CDR3 region: CAISEWAGGTREQFF. The DNA for the CDR3 is TGTGCCATCAGTGAGTGGGCGGGAGGGACCCGTGAGCAGTTCTTC.

The chain joins TRBV7-9 to TRBJ2-4; 9 bases map to TRBD2. The CDR3 runs to 16 residues. V lost 4 bases to trimming and J lost 0 bases; unmatched junction nucleotides: 4. CDR1 SEHNR and CDR2 FQNEAQ come from the germline V gene (reference sequence). The CDR3 loop is CASSSLLAGAKNIQYF. The CDR3 DNA is TGTGCCAGCAGCTCCTTACTAGCGGGAGCCAAAAACATTCAGTACTTC.

V gene TRBV10-3 combines with J gene TRBJ1-1; TRBD1 matches 10 bases. V dropped 4 bases and J dropped 6; count of bases not matched to a gene: 8. CDR1 ENHRY and CDR2 SYGVKD come from the germline V gene. There are 15 residues in the CDR3. The CDR3 region is CAISALDRGFSEAFF. As DNA, the CDR3 is TGTGCCATCAGTGCTTTGGACAGGGGGTTCTCTGAAGCTTTCTTT.

The chain links TRBV3-1 (or the pseudogene TRBV3-2) to TRBJ2-1; 11 bases line up with TRBD2. The CDR3 has 16 amino acids. Germline loops: CDR1 LGHDT, CDR2 YNNKEL (reference sequence). V shed 1 base and J 5 bases; nucleotides not matched to a gene: 4. The CDR3 DNA follows: TGTGCCAGCAGCCAAGCAGGGACTAGCGGCCACAATGAGCAGTTCTTC. This sequence encodes CASSQAGTSGHNEQFF.

The chain links TRBV27 to TRBJ2-1; 8 bases are shared with TRBD1. This CDR3 region has 13 residues. From germline, CDR1 is MNHEY and CDR2 SMNVEV (reference sequence). J lost 9 bases, V lost 2 bases, and 3 bases had no gene match. Here the CDR3 DNA reads TGTGCCAGCAGTTTAGGACAGGGCGGTGAGCAGTTCTTC. Translating it yields CASSLGQGGEQFF.

This clone appeared a single time. V usage is TRBV11-3 and J usage is TRBJ2-7, with a weak D call TRBD1 (6 bases). CDR1 is SGHNT and CDR2 is YENEEA in the germline V gene. The CDR3 has 12 amino acids. Trimming stripped 5 bases from V and 4 bases from J, with 9 bases between. The CDR3 nucleotides read TGTGCCAGCAGCGTGACAGGATACGAGCAGTACTTC. Protein product: CASSVTGYEQYF.